This TCR beta chain was captured by sequencing in a study of cytomegalovirus exposure and HLA in healthy donors. Trimming cost V 1 base and J 2 bases, with 6 bases left between them. This CDR3 contains 12 residues. Germline values: CDR1 GTSNPN, CDR2 SVGIG (reference sequence). PCR involved 60 Vbeta and 13 Jbeta primers. The table came from immunoSEQ multiplex PCR; TCRdb's copy has only in-frame clones and leaves some out. The sample yields 75,000 to 95,000 clones, over 55% seen once. Comment on this clone: This sample also contains other DNA sequences that code for the same CDR3.

Source material: PBMCs. The sequence was obtained from a woman aged 25-40 years in good health and CMV-seronegative. The genes are TRBV30 and TRBJ2-7; a weak D match, TRBD1 (5 bases). The CDR3 sequence: CAWSGQTYEQYF. The DNA for the CDR3 is TGTGCCTGGAGTGGACAGACCTACGAGCAGTACTTC.